This T cell receptor beta chain came from a study of shared T cell receptors in the human thymus. The table came from immunoSEQ multiplex PCR; TCRdb's copy has only in-frame clones and leaves some out. The data show some 760,000 clones, approximately 85% seen once. CDR3 size: 14 residues. V was pared by 6 bases and J by 0 bases, with 9 bases between. CDR1 and CDR2 from the germline V gene are ENHRY and SYGVKD. These same data were also listed under a study on human thymus T cells. That paper adds: Healthy Finnish infants having corrective surgery for congenital heart defects served as donors. Resections obtained during corrective heart surgery supplied the thymus tissue. Thymic and blood repertoires showed apparently biased V and J gene usage. There were highly overlapping thymic repertoires among unrelated individuals, as related research reported.

The chain combines TRBV10-3 with TRBJ1-5; TRBD1 is a possible D gene (6 bases). This clonotype originated in a girl under two years old with a congenital heart defect. Material: thymocytes. In DNA form, the CDR3 reads TGTGCCATCAGGGACAGTAATAGCAATCAGCCCCAGCATTTT. Protein: CAIRDSNSNQPQHF.